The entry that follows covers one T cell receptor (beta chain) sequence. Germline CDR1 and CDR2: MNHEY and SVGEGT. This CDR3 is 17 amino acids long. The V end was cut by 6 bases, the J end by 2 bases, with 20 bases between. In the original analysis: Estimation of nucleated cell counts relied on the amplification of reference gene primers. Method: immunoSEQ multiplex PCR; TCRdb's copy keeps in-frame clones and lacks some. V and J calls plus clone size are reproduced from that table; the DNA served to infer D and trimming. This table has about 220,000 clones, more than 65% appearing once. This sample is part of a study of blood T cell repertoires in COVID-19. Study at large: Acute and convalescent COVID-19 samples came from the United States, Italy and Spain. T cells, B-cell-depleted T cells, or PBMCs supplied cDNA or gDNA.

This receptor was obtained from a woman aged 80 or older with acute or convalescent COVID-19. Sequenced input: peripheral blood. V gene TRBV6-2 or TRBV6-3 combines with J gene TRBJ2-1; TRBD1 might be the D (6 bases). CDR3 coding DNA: TGTGCCAGCAGCCAACGTCCGGGGCAGGGGCCCTACAATGAGCAGTTCTTC. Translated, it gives CASSQRPGQGPYNEQFF.